The rows below give T cell receptor beta chains drawn from one sample of a study of metastatic and nonmetastatic thyroid tumors. TCRdb re-called the PCR reads via MiXCR. The data contain around 89,000 clones, under 15% of them singletons. The sequenced sample consisted of blood. The receptor source for this set is a female donor with papillary thyroid cancer or a benign thyroid nodule (not recorded which). Some clones in this sample may be carry-over from other donors' samples. The CDR3 runs from the conserved cysteine through the conserved F or W. Fields, in order: clone size, J gene, V gene, D gene, CDR3 protein, CDR3 DNA. D genes are given only for firm matches. Size is omitted from some rows. Given values are once, few, many or a class for expanded clones.

clone_size: once
j_call: TRBJ1-2
v_call: TRBV3-1
d_call: NA
cdr3_aa: CASSQEIRGGGYTF
cdr3_nt: TGTGCCAGCAGCCAAGAGATTAGGGGCGGTGGCTACACCTTT

clone_size: NA
j_call: TRBJ2-4
v_call: TRBV5-1
d_call: NA
cdr3_aa: CASSSPAKNIKYF
cdr3_nt: TGCGCCAGCAGCTCCCCAGCCAAAAACATTAAGTACTTC

clone_size: many
j_call: TRBJ2-3
v_call: TRBV6-5
d_call: TRBD1
cdr3_aa: CASSMTGTGGDYTDTQYF
cdr3_nt: TGTGCCAGCAGTATGACCGGGACAGGGGGTGACTACACAGATACGCAGTATTTT

clone_size: many
j_call: TRBJ2-1
v_call: TRBV20-1
d_call: NA
cdr3_aa: CSARDPFYNEQFF
cdr3_nt: TGCAGTGCTAGAGATCCATTCTACAATGAGCAGTTCTTC

clone_size: many
j_call: TRBJ2-5
v_call: TRBV5-1
d_call: TRBD2
cdr3_aa: CASSPGLAGALGETQYF
cdr3_nt: TGCGCCAGCAGCCCCGGACTAGCGGGGGCCTTAGGGGAGACCCAGTACTTC

clone_size: many
j_call: TRBJ1-5
v_call: TRBV7-2
d_call: NA
cdr3_aa: CASSLEIGAQPQHF
cdr3_nt: TGTGCCAGCAGCTTAGAGATAGGGGCTCAGCCCCAGCATTTT

clone_size: many
j_call: TRBJ2-1
v_call: TRBV20-1
d_call: TRBD1
cdr3_aa: CSARLQGGQTYNEQFF
cdr3_nt: TGCAGTGCTAGACTCCAAGGGGGACAGACCTACAATGAGCAGTTCTTC

clone_size: few
j_call: TRBJ2-5
v_call: TRBV13
d_call: NA
cdr3_aa: CASSEGGPYQETQYF
cdr3_nt: TGTGCCAGCAGCGAGGGCGGGCCGTACCAAGAGACCCAGTACTTC

clone_size: many
j_call: TRBJ1-1
v_call: TRBV6-2/TRBV6-3
d_call: TRBD1
cdr3_aa: CASSYPGTGVPGVTEAFF
cdr3_nt: TGTGCCAGCAGTTACCCCGGGACAGGGGTACCGGGAGTCACTGAAGCTTTCTTT

clone_size: many
j_call: TRBJ1-4
v_call: TRBV28
d_call: NA
cdr3_aa: CASRPGGLGTNEKLFF
cdr3_nt: TGTGCCAGCAGGCCCGGGGGATTAGGAACTAATGAAAAACTGTTTTTT

clone_size: many
j_call: TRBJ1-1
v_call: TRBV20-1
d_call: NA
cdr3_aa: CSASGSLNTEAFF
cdr3_nt: TGCAGTGCTAGTGGGAGCCTGAACACTGAAGCTTTCTTT

clone_size: few
j_call: TRBJ2-1
v_call: TRBV6-1
d_call: TRBD2
cdr3_aa: CASSTLASGVGGGFF
cdr3_nt: TGTGCCAGCAGTACTCTCGCTAGCGGGGTCGGGGGGGGGTTCTTC

clone_size: many
j_call: TRBJ2-5
v_call: TRBV24-1
d_call: NA
cdr3_aa: CATSDARPIQEAQYF
cdr3_nt: TGTGCCACCAGTGATGCCAGGCCGATCCAAGAGGCCCAGTACTTC

clone_size: NA
j_call: TRBJ2-2
v_call: TRBV6-2/TRBV6-3
d_call: TRBD1
cdr3_aa: CASSYSPWGTGGVYVGELFF
cdr3_nt: TGTGCCAGCAGTTACTCCCCCTGGGGGACAGGGGGCGTCTACGTCGGTGAGCTGTTTTTT

clone_size: NA
j_call: TRBJ2-5
v_call: TRBV5-1
d_call: NA
cdr3_aa: CASREGLQETQYF
cdr3_nt: TGCGCCAGCAGGGAGGGACTTCAAGAGACCCAGTACTTC

clone_size: many
j_call: TRBJ1-2
v_call: TRBV30
d_call: TRBD1
cdr3_aa: CAWSRDRGSLYGYTF
cdr3_nt: TGTGCCTGGAGCCGGGACAGGGGGAGTTTGTATGGCTACACCTTC

clone_size: many
j_call: TRBJ2-2
v_call: TRBV5-1
d_call: TRBD2
cdr3_aa: CASSFGLAGGTNTGELFF
cdr3_nt: TGCGCCAGCAGCTTCGGCCTAGCGGGGGGCACGAACACCGGGGAGCTGTTTTTT

clone_size: many
j_call: TRBJ1-6
v_call: TRBV28
d_call: NA
cdr3_aa: CASSFPNYSPLHF
cdr3_nt: TGTGCCAGCAGTTTCCCCAATTATTCACCCCTCCACTTT

clone_size: many
j_call: TRBJ1-2
v_call: TRBV7-9
d_call: NA
cdr3_aa: CASSPPGRGADGYTF
cdr3_nt: TGTGCCAGCAGCCCCCCGGGGCGGGGCGCGGATGGCTACACCTTC

clone_size: many
j_call: TRBJ1-1
v_call: TRBV20-1
d_call: NA
cdr3_aa: CSARQVNTEAFF
cdr3_nt: TGCAGTGCCAGACAGGTGAACACTGAAGCTTTCTTT

clone_size: NA
j_call: TRBJ1-3
v_call: TRBV11-2
d_call: NA
cdr3_aa: CASSSLGVSVNTIYF
cdr3_nt: TGTGCCAGCAGCTCCCTCGGGGTCTCTGTAAACACCATATATTTT

clone_size: many
j_call: TRBJ1-2
v_call: TRBV7-8
d_call: NA
cdr3_aa: CASSVGPRVGYGYTF
cdr3_nt: TGTGCCAGCAGCGTGGGCCCGCGAGTTGGTTATGGCTACACCTTC

clone_size: many
j_call: TRBJ2-7
v_call: TRBV12-3/TRBV12-4
d_call: NA
cdr3_aa: CASSFRLLGSEYEQYF
cdr3_nt: TGTGCCAGCAGTTTTAGGCTCTTGGGTAGCGAGTACGAGCAGTACTTC

clone_size: NA
j_call: TRBJ2-7
v_call: TRBV6-1
d_call: TRBD2
cdr3_aa: CASSETTSGGSEQYF
cdr3_nt: TGTGCCAGCAGTGAAACAACTAGCGGGGGGAGTGAGCAGTACTTC

clone_size: many
j_call: TRBJ2-1
v_call: TRBV20-1
d_call: TRBD2
cdr3_aa: CSATSGGAQGEQFF
cdr3_nt: TGCAGTGCCACTAGCGGGGGGGCCCAGGGCGAGCAGTTCTTC

clone_size: many
j_call: TRBJ2-1
v_call: TRBV5-1
d_call: NA
cdr3_aa: CASSLVGATYNEQFF
cdr3_nt: TGCGCCAGCAGCTTAGTCGGGGCTACCTACAATGAGCAGTTCTTC

clone_size: many
j_call: TRBJ2-7
v_call: TRBV5-4
d_call: NA
cdr3_aa: CASSQSRGSSYEQYF
cdr3_nt: TGTGCCAGCAGCCAAAGCAGGGGAAGCTCCTACGAGCAGTACTTC

clone_size: many
j_call: TRBJ1-4
v_call: TRBV18
d_call: NA
cdr3_aa: CASSPPGFEGTNEKLFF
cdr3_nt: TGTGCCAGCTCACCGCCGGGCTTCGAGGGCACTAATGAAAAACTGTTTTTT

clone_size: many
j_call: TRBJ1-6
v_call: TRBV27
d_call: TRBD1
cdr3_aa: CASKTWGQGSSPLHF
cdr3_nt: TGTGCCAGCAAGACGTGGGGACAGGGATCTTCACCCCTCCACTTT

clone_size: many
j_call: TRBJ1-1
v_call: TRBV5-1
d_call: NA
cdr3_aa: CASSPGGGRNTEAFF
cdr3_nt: TGCGCCAGCAGCCCCGGGGGGGGAAGGAACACTGAAGCTTTCTTT

clone_size: many
j_call: TRBJ2-7
v_call: TRBV5-1
d_call: NA
cdr3_aa: CASSLGNEQYF
cdr3_nt: TGCGCCAGCAGCTTGGGAAACGAGCAGTACTTC

clone_size: many
j_call: TRBJ1-6
v_call: TRBV28
d_call: NA
cdr3_aa: CASSLWGARSPLHF
cdr3_nt: TGTGCCAGCAGTTTATGGGGTGCTCGATCACCCCTCCACTTT

clone_size: many
j_call: TRBJ1-1
v_call: TRBV24-1
d_call: NA
cdr3_aa: CATSDPNTEAFF
cdr3_nt: TGTGCCACCAGTGACCCGAACACTGAAGCTTTCTTT

clone_size: many
j_call: TRBJ1-1
v_call: TRBV11-1
d_call: TRBD1
cdr3_aa: CASSLRTGLNTEAFF
cdr3_nt: TGTGCCAGCAGCCTCCGGACAGGGTTGAACACTGAAGCTTTCTTT

clone_size: NA
j_call: TRBJ1-1
v_call: TRBV19
d_call: NA
cdr3_aa: CASGPAESTEAFF
cdr3_nt: TGTGCCAGTGGTCCCGCAGAAAGCACTGAAGCTTTCTTT

clone_size: many
j_call: TRBJ2-7
v_call: TRBV2
d_call: TRBD1
cdr3_aa: CASSEGRGQGEQYF
cdr3_nt: TGTGCCAGCAGTGAGGGGAGGGGACAGGGGGAGCAGTACTTC

clone_size: few
j_call: TRBJ1-4
v_call: TRBV29-1
d_call: NA
cdr3_aa: CSVRVRMGEKLFF
cdr3_nt: TGCAGCGTCCGGGTGAGGATGGGTGAAAAACTGTTTTTT

clone_size: many
j_call: TRBJ2-5
v_call: TRBV6-1
d_call: TRBD2
cdr3_aa: CASSETAGGQETQYF
cdr3_nt: TGTGCCAGCAGTGAGACAGCGGGGGGGCAAGAGACCCAGTACTTC

clone_size: many
j_call: TRBJ2-7
v_call: TRBV5-1
d_call: TRBD1
cdr3_aa: CASSLTGARGEQYF
cdr3_nt: TGCGCCAGCAGCTTGACAGGGGCACGGGGTGAGCAGTACTTC

clone_size: NA
j_call: TRBJ1-5
v_call: TRBV28
d_call: NA
cdr3_aa: CASSPVRHVRDQPQHF
cdr3_nt: TGTGCCAGCAGTCCCGTGAGGCATGTTCGAGATCAGCCCCAGCATTTT

clone_size: NA
j_call: TRBJ2-2
v_call: TRBV28
d_call: TRBD2
cdr3_aa: CASSLGGLEGGRGTGELFF
cdr3_nt: TGTGCCAGCAGTTTAGGGGGACTAGAGGGGGGCCGGGGCACTGGGGAGCTGTTTTTT

clone_size: many
j_call: TRBJ2-1
v_call: TRBV11-1
d_call: NA
cdr3_aa: CASSLEPDSSYNEQFF
cdr3_nt: TGTGCCAGCAGCTTAGAACCGGATAGCTCCTACAATGAGCAGTTCTTC

clone_size: many
j_call: TRBJ1-1
v_call: TRBV10-3
d_call: NA
cdr3_aa: CAITEDRLNTEAFF
cdr3_nt: TGTGCCATCACTGAGGACAGACTGAACACTGAAGCTTTCTTT

clone_size: many
j_call: TRBJ1-6
v_call: TRBV30
d_call: NA
cdr3_aa: CAWSPVPNSPLHF
cdr3_nt: TGTGCCTGGAGTCCTGTCCCTAATTCACCCCTCCACTTT

clone_size: many
j_call: TRBJ1-4
v_call: TRBV28
d_call: TRBD1
cdr3_aa: CASRDRTGLLLANEKLFF
cdr3_nt: TGTGCCAGCAGGGACCGGACAGGGCTTCTTCTAGCTAATGAAAAACTGTTTTTT

clone_size: many
j_call: TRBJ2-7
v_call: TRBV7-2
d_call: NA
cdr3_aa: CASSLSIYEQYF
cdr3_nt: TGTGCCAGCAGCTTATCTATTTACGAGCAGTACTTC

clone_size: many
j_call: TRBJ2-1
v_call: TRBV13
d_call: NA
cdr3_aa: CASSLNEQFF
cdr3_nt: TGTGCCAGCAGCCTCAATGAGCAGTTCTTC